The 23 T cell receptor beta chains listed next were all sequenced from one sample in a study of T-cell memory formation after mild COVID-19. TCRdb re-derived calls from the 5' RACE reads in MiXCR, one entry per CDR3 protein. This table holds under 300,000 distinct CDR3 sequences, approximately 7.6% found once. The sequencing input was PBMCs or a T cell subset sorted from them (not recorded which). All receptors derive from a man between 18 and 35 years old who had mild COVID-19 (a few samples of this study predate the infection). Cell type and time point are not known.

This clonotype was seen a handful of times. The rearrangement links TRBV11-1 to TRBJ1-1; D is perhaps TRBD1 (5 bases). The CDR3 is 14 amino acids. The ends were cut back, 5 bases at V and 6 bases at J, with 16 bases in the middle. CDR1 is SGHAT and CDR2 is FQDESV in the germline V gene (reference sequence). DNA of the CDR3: TGTGCCAGCAGCCCCCCGCGGGGGGTGGCTGAAGCTTTCTTT. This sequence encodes CASSPPRGVAEAFF.

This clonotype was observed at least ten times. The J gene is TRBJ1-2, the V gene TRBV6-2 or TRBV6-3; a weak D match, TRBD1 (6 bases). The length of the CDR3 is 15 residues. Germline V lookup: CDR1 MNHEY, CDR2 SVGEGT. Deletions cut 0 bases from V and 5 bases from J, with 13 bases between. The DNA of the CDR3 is TGTGCCAGCAGTTACTCGACAGGCTCCATATATGGCTACACCTTC. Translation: CASSYSTGSIYGYTF.

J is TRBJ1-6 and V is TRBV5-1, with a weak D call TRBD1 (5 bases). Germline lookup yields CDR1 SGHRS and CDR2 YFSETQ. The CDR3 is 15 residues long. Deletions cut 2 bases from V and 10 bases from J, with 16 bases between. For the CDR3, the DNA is TGCGCCAGCAGCTTAATGGGATACCGGGACTCACCCCTCCACTTT. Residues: CASSLMGYRDSPLHF.

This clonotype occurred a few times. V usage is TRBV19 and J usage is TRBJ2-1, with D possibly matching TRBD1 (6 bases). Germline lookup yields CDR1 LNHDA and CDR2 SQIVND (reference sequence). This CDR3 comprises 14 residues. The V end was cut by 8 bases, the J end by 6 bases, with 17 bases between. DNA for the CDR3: TGTGCCAGTGCGAGACAGGCTCCTGGCAATGAGCAGTTCTTC. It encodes CASARQAPGNEQFF. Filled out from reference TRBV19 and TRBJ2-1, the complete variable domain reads DGGITQSPKYLFRKEGQNVTLSCEQNLNHDAMYWYRQDPGQGLRLIYYSQIVNDFQKGDIAEGYSVSREKKESFPLTVTSAQKNPTAFYLCASARQAPGNEQFFGPGTRLTVL.

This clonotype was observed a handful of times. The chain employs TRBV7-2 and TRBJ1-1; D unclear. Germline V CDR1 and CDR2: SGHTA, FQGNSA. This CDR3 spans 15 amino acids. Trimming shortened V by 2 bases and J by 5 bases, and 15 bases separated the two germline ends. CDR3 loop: CASSLMEGFRTEAFF. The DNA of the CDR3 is TGTGCCAGCAGCTTAATGGAGGGTTTTAGGACTGAAGCTTTCTTT.

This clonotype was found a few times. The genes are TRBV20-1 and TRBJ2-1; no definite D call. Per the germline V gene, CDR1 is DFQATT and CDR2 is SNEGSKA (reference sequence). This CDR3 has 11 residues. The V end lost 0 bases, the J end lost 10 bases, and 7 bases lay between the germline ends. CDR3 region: CSARDLLEQFF. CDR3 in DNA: TGCAGTGCTAGAGATCTCTTGGAGCAGTTCTTC.

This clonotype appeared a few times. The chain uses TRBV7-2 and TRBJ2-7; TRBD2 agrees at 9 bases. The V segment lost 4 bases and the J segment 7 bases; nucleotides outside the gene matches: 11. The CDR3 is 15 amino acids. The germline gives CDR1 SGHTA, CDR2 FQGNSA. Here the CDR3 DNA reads TGTGCCAGCAGCTCCAGTGCGGGGGGGCCCAAAGAGCAGTACTTC. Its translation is CASSSSAGGPKEQYF.

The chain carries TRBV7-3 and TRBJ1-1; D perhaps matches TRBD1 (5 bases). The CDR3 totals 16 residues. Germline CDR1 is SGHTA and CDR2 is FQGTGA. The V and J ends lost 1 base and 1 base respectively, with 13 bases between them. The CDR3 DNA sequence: TGTGCCAGCAGCTTAATTTCCGCAGGGACGAACACTGAAGCTTTCTTT. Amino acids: CASSLISAGTNTEAFF.

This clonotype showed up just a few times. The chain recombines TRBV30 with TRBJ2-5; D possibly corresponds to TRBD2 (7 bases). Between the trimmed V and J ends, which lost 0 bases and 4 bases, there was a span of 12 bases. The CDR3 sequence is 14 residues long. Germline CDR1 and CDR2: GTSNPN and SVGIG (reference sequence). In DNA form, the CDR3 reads TGTGCCTGGAGTGTGACCGGGGGGCGAGAGACCCAGTACTTC. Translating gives CAWSVTGGRETQYF.

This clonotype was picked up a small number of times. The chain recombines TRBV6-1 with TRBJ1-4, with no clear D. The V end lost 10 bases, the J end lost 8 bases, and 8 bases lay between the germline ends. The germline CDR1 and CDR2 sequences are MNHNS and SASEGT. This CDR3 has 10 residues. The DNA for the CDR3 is TGTGCCACCGCGTGGGAAAAACTGTTTTTT. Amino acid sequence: CATAWEKLFF.

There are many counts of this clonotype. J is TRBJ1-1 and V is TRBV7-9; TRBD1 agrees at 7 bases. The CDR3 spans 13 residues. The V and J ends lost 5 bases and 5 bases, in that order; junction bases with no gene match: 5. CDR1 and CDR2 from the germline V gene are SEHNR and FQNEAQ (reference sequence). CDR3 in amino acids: CASSAQGETEAFF. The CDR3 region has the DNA TGTGCCAGCAGCGCGCAGGGGGAAACTGAAGCTTTCTTT.

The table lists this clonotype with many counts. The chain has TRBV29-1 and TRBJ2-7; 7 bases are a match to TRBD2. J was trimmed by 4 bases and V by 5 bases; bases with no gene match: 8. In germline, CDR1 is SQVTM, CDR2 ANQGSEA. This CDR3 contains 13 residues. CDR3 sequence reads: CSVLGLAEYEQYF. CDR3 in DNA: TGCAGCGTTCTAGGTCTAGCGGAGTACGAGCAGTACTTC.

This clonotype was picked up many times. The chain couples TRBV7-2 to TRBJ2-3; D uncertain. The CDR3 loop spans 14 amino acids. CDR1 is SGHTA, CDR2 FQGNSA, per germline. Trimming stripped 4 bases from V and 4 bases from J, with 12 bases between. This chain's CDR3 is CASSSPAAADTQYF. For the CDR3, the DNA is TGTGCCAGCAGCTCCCCCGCGGCGGCAGATACGCAGTATTTT.

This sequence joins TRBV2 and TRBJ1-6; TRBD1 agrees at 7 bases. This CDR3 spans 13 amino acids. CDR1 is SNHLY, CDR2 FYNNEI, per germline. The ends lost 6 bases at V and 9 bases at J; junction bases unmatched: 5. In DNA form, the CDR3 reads TGTGCCAGCAGAGCACAGGGGAGTTCACCCCTCCACTTT. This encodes CASRAQGSSPLHF.

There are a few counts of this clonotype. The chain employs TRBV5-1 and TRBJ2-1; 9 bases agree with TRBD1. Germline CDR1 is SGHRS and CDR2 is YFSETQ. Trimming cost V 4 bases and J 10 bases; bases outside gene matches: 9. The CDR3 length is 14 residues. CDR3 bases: TGCGCCAGCAGCCCCGGACAGGGGAATCGGGAGCAGTTCTTC. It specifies CASSPGQGNREQFF.

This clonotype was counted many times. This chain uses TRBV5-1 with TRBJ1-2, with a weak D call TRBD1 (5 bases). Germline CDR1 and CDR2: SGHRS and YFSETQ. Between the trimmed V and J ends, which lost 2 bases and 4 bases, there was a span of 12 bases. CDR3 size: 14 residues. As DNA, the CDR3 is TGCGCCAGCAGCTTTGAGGGGAACGGCTATGGCTACACCTTC. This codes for CASSFEGNGYGYTF.

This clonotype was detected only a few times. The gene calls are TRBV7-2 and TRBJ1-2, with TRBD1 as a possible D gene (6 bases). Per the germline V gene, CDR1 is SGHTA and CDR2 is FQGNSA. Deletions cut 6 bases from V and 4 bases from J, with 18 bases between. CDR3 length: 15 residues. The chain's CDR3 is CASRGGMGVGYGYTF. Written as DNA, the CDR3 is TGTGCCAGCAGAGGGGGAATGGGGGTTGGCTATGGCTACACCTTC.

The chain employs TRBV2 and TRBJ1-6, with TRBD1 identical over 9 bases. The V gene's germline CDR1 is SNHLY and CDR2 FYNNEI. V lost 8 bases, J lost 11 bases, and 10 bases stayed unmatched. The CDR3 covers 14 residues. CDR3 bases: TGTGCCAGCCGGGGACAGGGTGGGAGAACACCCCTCCACTTT. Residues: CASRGQGGRTPLHF.

The CDR3 spells CASSIRDRGYEQYF. The CDR3 nucleotides are TGTGCCAGTAGTATCCGCGACAGGGGGTACGAGCAGTACTTC. The gene calls are TRBV19 and TRBJ2-7; TRBD1 aligns across 9 bases. The CDR3 runs 14 residues. Germline V gives CDR1 LNHDA, CDR2 SQIVND (reference sequence). The V segment lost 3 bases and the J segment 4 bases; nucleotides outside the gene matches: 4. Full variable domain (missing parts from reference TRBV19 and TRBJ2-7): DGGITQSPKYLFRKEGQNVTLSCEQNLNHDAMYWYRQDPGQGLRLIYYSQIVNDFQKGDIAEGYSVSREKKESFPLTVTSAQKNPTAFYLCASSIRDRGYEQYFGPGTRLTVT.

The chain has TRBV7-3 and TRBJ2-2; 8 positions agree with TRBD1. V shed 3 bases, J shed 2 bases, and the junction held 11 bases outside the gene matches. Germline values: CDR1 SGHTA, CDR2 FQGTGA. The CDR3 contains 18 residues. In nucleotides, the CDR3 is TGTGCCAGCAGCTTCCCCAGGGGGCAGGGGACTAACACCGGGGAGCTGTTTTTT. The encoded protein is CASSFPRGQGTNTGELFF.

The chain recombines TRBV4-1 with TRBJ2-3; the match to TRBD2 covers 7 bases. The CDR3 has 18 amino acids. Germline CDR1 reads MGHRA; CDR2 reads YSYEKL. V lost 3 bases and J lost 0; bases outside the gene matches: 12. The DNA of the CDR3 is TGCGCCAGCAGCCACACCTTTCCGGGACTAAAAAGCACAGATACGCAGTATTTT. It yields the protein CASSHTFPGLKSTDTQYF.

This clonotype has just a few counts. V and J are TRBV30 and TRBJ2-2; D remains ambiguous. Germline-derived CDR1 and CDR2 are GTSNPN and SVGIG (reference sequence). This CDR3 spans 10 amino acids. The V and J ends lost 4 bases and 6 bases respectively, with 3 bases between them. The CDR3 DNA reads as TGTGCCTGGATGGCCGGGGAGCTGTTTTTT. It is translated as CAWMAGELFF.

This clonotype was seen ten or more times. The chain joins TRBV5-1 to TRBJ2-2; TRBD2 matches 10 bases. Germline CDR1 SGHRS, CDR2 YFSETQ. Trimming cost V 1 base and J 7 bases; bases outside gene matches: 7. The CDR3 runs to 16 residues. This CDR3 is CASSLTSGVEVGELFF. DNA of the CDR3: TGCGCCAGCAGCTTGACTAGCGGGGTGGAAGTCGGGGAGCTGTTTTTT.